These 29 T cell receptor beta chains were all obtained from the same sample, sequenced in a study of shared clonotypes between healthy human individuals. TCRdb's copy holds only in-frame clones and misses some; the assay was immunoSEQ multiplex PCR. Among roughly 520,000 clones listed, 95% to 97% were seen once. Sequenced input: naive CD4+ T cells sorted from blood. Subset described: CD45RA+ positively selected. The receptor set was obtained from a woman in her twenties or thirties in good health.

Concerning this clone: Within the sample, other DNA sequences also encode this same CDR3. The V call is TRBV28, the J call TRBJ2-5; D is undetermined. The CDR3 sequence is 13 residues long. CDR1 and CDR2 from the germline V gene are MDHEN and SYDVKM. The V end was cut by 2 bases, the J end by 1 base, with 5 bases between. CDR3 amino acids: CASSLGSQETQYF. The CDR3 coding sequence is TGTGCCAGCAGTTTAGGTAGCCAAGAGACCCAGTACTTC.

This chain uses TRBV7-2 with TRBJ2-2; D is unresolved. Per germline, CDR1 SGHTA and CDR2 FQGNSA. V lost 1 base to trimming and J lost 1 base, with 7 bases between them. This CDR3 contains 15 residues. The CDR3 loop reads CASSLEALNTGELFF. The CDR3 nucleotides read TGTGCCAGCAGCTTAGAGGCCCTGAACACCGGGGAGCTGTTTTTT.

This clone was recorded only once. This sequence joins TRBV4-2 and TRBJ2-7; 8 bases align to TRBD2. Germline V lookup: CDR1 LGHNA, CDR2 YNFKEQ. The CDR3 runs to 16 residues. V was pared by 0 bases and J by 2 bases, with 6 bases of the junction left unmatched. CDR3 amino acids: CASSQEWTGGTYEQYF. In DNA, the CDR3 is TGTGCCAGCAGCCAAGAGTGGACGGGAGGGACCTACGAGCAGTACTTC.

In DNA form, the CDR3 reads TGTGCCAGCAGTTCTTACGCAGCGGGAGCTAGCGAGCAGTACTTC. Translating it yields CASSSYAAGASEQYF. This rearrangement joins TRBV28 to TRBJ2-7; 8 bases match TRBD2. The CDR3 length is 15 residues. V lost 4 bases and J lost 6; bases outside the gene matches: 11. The V gene's germline CDR1 is MDHEN and CDR2 SYDVKM.

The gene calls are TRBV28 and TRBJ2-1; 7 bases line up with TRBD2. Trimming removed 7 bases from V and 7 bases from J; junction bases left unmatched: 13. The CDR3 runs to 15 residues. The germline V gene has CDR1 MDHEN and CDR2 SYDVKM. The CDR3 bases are TGTGCCAGCAACATGGGGGGGGAGGGCTTGAATGAGCAGTTCTTC. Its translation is CASNMGGEGLNEQFF.

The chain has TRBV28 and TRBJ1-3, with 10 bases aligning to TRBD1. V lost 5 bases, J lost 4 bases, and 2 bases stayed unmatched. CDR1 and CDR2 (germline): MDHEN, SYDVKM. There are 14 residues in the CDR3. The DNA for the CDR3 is TGTGCCAGCAGTGGACAGGGGGTCGGAAACACCATATATTTT. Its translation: CASSGQGVGNTIYF.

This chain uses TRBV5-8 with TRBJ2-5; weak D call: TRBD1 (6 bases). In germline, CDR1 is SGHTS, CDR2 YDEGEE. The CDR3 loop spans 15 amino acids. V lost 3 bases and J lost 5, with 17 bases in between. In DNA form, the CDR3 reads TGTGCCAGCAGCTCCCTCTTAATCAGGGGCGAGACCCAGTACTTC. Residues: CASSSLLIRGETQYF. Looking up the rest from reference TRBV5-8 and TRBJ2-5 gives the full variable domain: EAGVTQSPTHLIKTRGQQATLRCSPISGHTSVYWYQQALGLGLQFLLWYDEGEERNRGNFPPRFSGRQFPNYSSELNVNALELEDSALYLCASSSLLIRGETQYFGPGTRLLVL.

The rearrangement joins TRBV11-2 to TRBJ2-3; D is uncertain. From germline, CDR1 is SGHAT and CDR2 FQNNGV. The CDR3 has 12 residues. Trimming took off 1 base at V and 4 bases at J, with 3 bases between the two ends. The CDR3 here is CASSLVADTQYF. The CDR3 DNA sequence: TGTGCCAGCAGCTTAGTAGCAGATACGCAGTATTTT.

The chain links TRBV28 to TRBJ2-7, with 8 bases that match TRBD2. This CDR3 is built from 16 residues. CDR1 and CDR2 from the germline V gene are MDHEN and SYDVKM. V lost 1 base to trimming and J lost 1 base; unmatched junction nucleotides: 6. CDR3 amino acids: CASSLLPGGPSYEQYF. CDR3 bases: TGTGCCAGCAGTTTATTGCCGGGAGGGCCGTCCTACGAGCAGTACTTC.

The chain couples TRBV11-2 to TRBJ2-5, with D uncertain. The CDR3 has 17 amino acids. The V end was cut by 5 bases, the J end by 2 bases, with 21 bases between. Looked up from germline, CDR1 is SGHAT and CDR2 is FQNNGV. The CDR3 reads CASSPSPYWPGQETQYF. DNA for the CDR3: TGTGCCAGCAGCCCTAGTCCCTATTGGCCAGGACAAGAGACCCAGTACTTC.

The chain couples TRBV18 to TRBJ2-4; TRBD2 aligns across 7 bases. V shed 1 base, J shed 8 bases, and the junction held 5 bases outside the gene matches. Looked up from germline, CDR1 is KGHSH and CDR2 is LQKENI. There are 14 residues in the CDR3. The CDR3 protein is CASSPLRGEDIQYF. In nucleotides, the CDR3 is TGTGCCAGCTCACCACTCCGGGGGGAGGACATTCAGTACTTC.

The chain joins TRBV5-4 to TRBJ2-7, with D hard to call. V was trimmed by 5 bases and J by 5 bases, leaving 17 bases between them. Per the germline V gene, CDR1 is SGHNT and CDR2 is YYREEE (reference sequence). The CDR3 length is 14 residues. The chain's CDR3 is CASSKAGQGHEQYF. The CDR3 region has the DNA TGTGCCAGCAGTAAGGCCGGCCAAGGCCACGAGCAGTACTTC.

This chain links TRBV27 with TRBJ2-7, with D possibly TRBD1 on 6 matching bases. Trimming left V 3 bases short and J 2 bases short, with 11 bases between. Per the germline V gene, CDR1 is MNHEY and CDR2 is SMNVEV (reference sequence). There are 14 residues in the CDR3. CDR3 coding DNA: TGTGCCAGCAGTTTGAGGGACATCGCCTACGAGCAGTACTTC. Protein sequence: CASSLRDIAYEQYF.

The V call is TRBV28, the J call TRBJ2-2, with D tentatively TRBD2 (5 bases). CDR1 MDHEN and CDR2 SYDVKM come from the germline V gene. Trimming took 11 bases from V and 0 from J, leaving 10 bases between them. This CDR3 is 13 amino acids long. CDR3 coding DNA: TGTGCCGAAAGAGCGGCGAACACCGGGGAGCTGTTTTTT. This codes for CAERAANTGELFF. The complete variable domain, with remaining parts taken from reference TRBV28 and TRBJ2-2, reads DVKVTQSSRYLVKRTGEKVFLECVQDMDHENMFWYRQDPGLGLRLIYFSYDVKMKEKGDIPEGYSVSREKKERFSLILESASTNQTSMYLCAERAANTGELFFGEGSRLTVL.

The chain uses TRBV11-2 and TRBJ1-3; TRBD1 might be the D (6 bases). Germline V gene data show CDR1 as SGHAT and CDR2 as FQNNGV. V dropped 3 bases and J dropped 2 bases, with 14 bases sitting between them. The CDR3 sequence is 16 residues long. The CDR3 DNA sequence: TGTGCCAGCAGCTTGCCGGCAGGGGCAGCTGGAAACACCATATATTTT. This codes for CASSLPAGAAGNTIYF.

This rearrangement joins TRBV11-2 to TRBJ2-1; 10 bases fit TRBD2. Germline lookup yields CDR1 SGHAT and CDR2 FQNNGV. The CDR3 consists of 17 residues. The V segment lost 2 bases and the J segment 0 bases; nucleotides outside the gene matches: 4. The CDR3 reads CASSLISGRASYNEQFF. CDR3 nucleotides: TGTGCCAGCAGCTTAATCAGCGGGAGGGCCTCCTACAATGAGCAGTTCTTC.

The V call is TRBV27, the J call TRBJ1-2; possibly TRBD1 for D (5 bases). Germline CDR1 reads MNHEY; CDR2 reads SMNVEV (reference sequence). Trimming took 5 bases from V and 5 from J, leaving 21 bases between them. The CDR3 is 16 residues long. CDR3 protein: CASSKLQHLGEYGYTF. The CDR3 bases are TGTGCCAGCAGTAAGTTACAGCACTTAGGGGAGTATGGCTACACCTTC.

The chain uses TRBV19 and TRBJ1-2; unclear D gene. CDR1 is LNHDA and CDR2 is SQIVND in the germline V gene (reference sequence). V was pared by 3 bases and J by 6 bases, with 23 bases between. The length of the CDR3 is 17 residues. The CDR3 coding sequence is TGTGCCAGTAGTATTGGGCCGGGCCCCGGCCCCTTCCATGGCTACACCTTC. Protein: CASSIGPGPGPFHGYTF.

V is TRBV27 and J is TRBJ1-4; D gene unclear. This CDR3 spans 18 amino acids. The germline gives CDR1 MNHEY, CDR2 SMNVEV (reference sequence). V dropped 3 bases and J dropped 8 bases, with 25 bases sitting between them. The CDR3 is CASSLVMNTGSLGEKLFF. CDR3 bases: TGTGCCAGCAGTTTGGTGATGAACACGGGCAGTTTAGGAGAAAAACTGTTTTTT.

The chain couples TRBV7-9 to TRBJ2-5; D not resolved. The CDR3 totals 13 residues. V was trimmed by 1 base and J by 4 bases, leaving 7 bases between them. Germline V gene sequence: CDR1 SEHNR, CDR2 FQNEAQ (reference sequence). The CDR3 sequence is CASSLGYVETQYF. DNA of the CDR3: TGTGCCAGCAGCTTAGGCTACGTAGAGACCCAGTACTTC.

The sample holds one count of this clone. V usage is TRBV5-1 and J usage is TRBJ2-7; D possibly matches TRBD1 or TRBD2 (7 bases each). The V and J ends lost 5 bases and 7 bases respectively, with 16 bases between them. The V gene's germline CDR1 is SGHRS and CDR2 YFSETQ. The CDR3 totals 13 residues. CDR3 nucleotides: TGCGCCAGCAGGAGGGAGGGGGCAAGGGAGCAGTACTTC. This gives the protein CASRREGAREQYF.

CDR3 protein: CASSRTGAPYEQYF. The CDR3 coding sequence is TGTGCCAGCAGCCGGACAGGGGCTCCCTACGAGCAGTACTTC. The V call is TRBV6-1, the J call TRBJ2-7; 9 nucleotides line up with TRBD1. CDR1 and CDR2 from the germline V gene are MNHNS and SASEGT. The CDR3 spans 14 residues. The trim removed 6 bases at V and 2 bases at J, leaving 5 bases unmatched.

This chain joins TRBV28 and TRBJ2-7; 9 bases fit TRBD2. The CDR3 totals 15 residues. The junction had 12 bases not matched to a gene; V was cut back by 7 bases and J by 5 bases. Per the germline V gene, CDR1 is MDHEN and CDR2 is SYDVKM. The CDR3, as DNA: TGTGCCAGCACTCTGTGGGCTAGCGGGAACAACGAGCAGTACTTC. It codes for CASTLWASGNNEQYF.

The CDR3 nucleotides read TGTGCCAGCAGACCACCCGGGACAGGGGGCATCGACGAGCAGTACTTC. Its protein is CASRPPGTGGIDEQYF. This rearrangement joins TRBV28 to TRBJ2-7, with TRBD1 matching over 12 bases. Germline V gene data show CDR1 as MDHEN and CDR2 as SYDVKM. V lost 6 bases and J lost 5; bases outside the gene matches: 11. The CDR3 is 16 amino acids.

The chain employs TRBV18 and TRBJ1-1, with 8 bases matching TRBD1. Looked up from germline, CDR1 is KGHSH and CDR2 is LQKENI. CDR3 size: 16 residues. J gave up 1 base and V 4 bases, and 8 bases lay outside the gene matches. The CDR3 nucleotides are TGTGCCAGCTCACAACAACAGGGGGGAAAGAACACTGAAGCTTTCTTT. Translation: CASSQQQGGKNTEAFF.

The CDR3 reads CASSIDAGGNEQFF. In nucleotides, the CDR3 is TGTGCCAGTAGTATAGACGCAGGGGGCAATGAGCAGTTCTTC. The V gene is TRBV19, the J gene TRBJ2-1, with 7 bases that match TRBD1. The CDR3 is 14 amino acids. J gave up 6 bases and V 0 bases, and 2 bases lay outside the gene matches. Looked up from germline, CDR1 is LNHDA and CDR2 is SQIVND (reference sequence). The full variable domain, completed using reference TRBV19 and TRBJ2-1, is DGGITQSPKYLFRKEGQNVTLSCEQNLNHDAMYWYRQDPGQGLRLIYYSQIVNDFQKGDIAEGYSVSREKKESFPLTVTSAQKNPTAFYLCASSIDAGGNEQFFGPGTRLTVL.

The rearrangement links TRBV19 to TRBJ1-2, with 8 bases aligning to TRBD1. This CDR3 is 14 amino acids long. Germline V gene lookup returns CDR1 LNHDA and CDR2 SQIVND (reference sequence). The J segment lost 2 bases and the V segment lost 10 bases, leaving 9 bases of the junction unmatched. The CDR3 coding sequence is TGTGCCACCGCCCGGACAGGGCAGAACTATGGCTACACCTTC. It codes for CATARTGQNYGYTF. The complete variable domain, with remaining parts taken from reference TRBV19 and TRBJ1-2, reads DGGITQSPKYLFRKEGQNVTLSCEQNLNHDAMYWYRQDPGQGLRLIYYSQIVNDFQKGDIAEGYSVSREKKESFPLTVTSAQKNPTAFYLCATARTGQNYGYTFGSGTRLTVV.

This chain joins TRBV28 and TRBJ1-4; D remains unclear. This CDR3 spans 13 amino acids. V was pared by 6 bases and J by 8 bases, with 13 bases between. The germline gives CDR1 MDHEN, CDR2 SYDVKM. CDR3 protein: CASSGAHREKLFF. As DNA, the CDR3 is TGTGCCAGCAGCGGTGCTCATCGCGAAAAACTGTTTTTT.

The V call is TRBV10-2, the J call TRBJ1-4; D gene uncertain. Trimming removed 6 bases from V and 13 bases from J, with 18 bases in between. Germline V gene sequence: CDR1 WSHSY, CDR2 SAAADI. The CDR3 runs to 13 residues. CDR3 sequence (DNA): TGCGCCAGCAGAGACACGGGAGGGATGGGACTGTTTTTT. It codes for CASRDTGGMGLFF.